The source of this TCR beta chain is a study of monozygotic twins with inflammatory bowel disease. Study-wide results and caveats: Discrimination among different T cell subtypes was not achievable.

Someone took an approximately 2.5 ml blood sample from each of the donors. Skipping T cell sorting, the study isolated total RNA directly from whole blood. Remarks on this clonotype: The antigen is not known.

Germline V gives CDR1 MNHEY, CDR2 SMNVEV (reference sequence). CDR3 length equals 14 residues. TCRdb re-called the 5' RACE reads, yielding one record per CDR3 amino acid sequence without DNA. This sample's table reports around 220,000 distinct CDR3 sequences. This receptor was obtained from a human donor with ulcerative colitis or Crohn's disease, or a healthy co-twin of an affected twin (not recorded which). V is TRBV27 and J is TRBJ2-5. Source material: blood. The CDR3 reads CASSPVRFQETQYF.